The clone carrying this T cell receptor (beta chain) appeared many times. The antigen remains unidentified. This record comes from a study of metastatic and nonmetastatic thyroid tumors. Study-level information: Comparison of repertoires was carried out across blood and tumor or nodule tissue from malignant and benign thyroid patients. Study outcomes and limitations: Reports indicated that malignant thyroid tumors showed significantly higher TCR beta diversity than benign nodules did, in blood and tumor.

None of the patients had undergone any treatment ahead of thyroid surgery. The germline V and J ends were trimmed by 6 bases and 3 bases, with 13 bases remaining between them. Germline V CDR1 and CDR2: SGHNT, YYREEE (reference sequence). The CDR3 covers 13 residues. TCRdb re-called clones via MiXCR from the PCR reads. The sample lists about 92,000 clones; more than 12% were seen once. V is TRBV5-4 and J is TRBJ2-7; D gene ambiguous. Sequencing was performed on blood. This clonotype was sampled from a female donor with papillary thyroid cancer or a benign thyroid nodule (not recorded which). Some clones in this sample may be carry-over from other donors' samples. The chain's CDR3 is CASNMRSSYEQYF. The CDR3 DNA reads as TGTGCCAGCAACATGCGCTCTAGCTACGAGCAGTACTTC.